The clone carrying this T cell receptor beta chain showed up many times. Antigen specificity is unknown. Attached unique molecular identifiers marked individual cDNA molecules. MiXCR, applied by TCRdb to the 5' RACE reads, yields one record per CDR3 protein. The table has about 94,000 distinct CDR3 sequences, under 15% seen once. These data are taken from a study of early T cells in non-severe SARS-CoV-2 infection. Study background: Unpaired chains resulted from sequencing bulk RNA of unsorted whole blood. Study-wide results and caveats: Missing private and CD4 specificities, VDJdb matching favored anti-spike CD8 responses.

The CDR3 consists of 15 residues. In germline, CDR1 is SGHTA, CDR2 FQGNSA. V shed 4 bases and J 2 bases; nucleotides not matched to a gene: 4. The receptor's source is an adult who was a healthcare worker with PCR-confirmed SARS-CoV-2 infection or an uninfected control (not recorded which). The chain uses TRBV7-2 and TRBJ2-2, with TRBD2 matching over 7 bases. Sequencing was done on a sample of whole blood. This chain's CDR3 is CASSSGLLNTGELFF. The CDR3 DNA reads as TGTGCCAGCAGCTCGGGACTATTAAACACCGGGGAGCTGTTTTTT. Combining the CDR3 with reference TRBV7-2 and TRBJ2-2 gives the whole variable domain GAGVSQSPSNKVTEKGKDVELRCDPISGHTALYWYRQSLGQGLEFLIYFQGNSAPDKSGLPSDRFSAERTGGSVSTLTIQRTQQEDSAVYLCASSSGLLNTGELFFGEGSRLTVL.